This passage covers 30 T cell receptor beta chains from one sample sequenced in a study of blood T cell repertoires in COVID-19. Using immunoSEQ multiplex PCR, the repertoire was profiled, and TCRdb retains in-frame clones only, with some absent. This sample yields approximately 500,000 clones, of which 70% to 90% are seen a single time; roughly 3.1% belongs to the top ten. Input material: peripheral blood. The receptors were sampled from a human donor in a cohort sampled during active COVID-19.

This clone was counted a few times. The CDR3 reads CASSSRPGSYGYTF. CDR3 nucleotide sequence: TGTGCCAGCAGCTCCCGTCCGGGGAGCTATGGCTACACCTTC. The chain has TRBV5-6 and TRBJ1-2; D remains ambiguous. Deletions cut 3 bases from V and 4 bases from J, with 13 bases between. Germline CDR1 is SGHDT and CDR2 is YYEEEE. This CDR3 is built from 14 residues.

The chain is built from TRBV5-5 and TRBJ2-5; 9 bases map to TRBD1. V dropped 2 bases and J dropped 6; count of bases not matched to a gene: 8. This CDR3 contains 15 residues. The germline gives CDR1 SGHKS, CDR2 YYEKEE (reference sequence). CDR3 sequence: CASSFPTGGEKTQYF. The CDR3 bases are TGTGCCAGCAGCTTCCCGACAGGGGGGGAAAAGACCCAGTACTTC.

The chain combines TRBV5-1 with TRBJ2-7; D not resolved. Trimming removed 1 base from V and 5 bases from J, with 7 bases in between. Germline CDR1 is SGHRS and CDR2 is YFSETQ. The CDR3 is 12 residues long. CDR3 region: CASSLSRDEQYF. CDR3 DNA sequence: TGCGCCAGCAGCTTGTCCCGGGACGAGCAGTACTTC.

The chain is built from TRBV19 and TRBJ2-1, with D possibly TRBD2 on 5 matching bases. The CDR3 spans 16 residues. V dropped 5 bases and J dropped 0 bases, with 14 bases sitting between them. Germline V lookup: CDR1 LNHDA, CDR2 SQIVND (reference sequence). CDR3: CASSRRGEGSYNEQFF. The CDR3 nucleotides are TGTGCCAGTAGTCGCCGGGGTGAGGGCTCCTACAATGAGCAGTTCTTC.

The chain links TRBV11-2 to TRBJ2-5; no clear D. CDR3 length: 14 amino acids. V lost 1 base, J lost 2 bases, and 8 bases lay in between. Germline CDR1 and CDR2: SGHAT and FQNNGV. CDR3 sequence (DNA): TGTGCCAGCAGCTTAGGGTTCAGTCAAGAGACCCAGTACTTC. It encodes CASSLGFSQETQYF.

The genes are TRBV5-1 and TRBJ2-1; the D is unclear. Trimming pared 1 base from V and 3 bases from J, leaving 8 bases between. CDR1 and CDR2 from the germline V gene are SGHRS and YFSETQ. This CDR3 comprises 14 residues. CDR3 DNA sequence: TGCGCCAGCAGCTTGTCGTGGAGCTACAATGAGCAGTTCTTC. Encoded protein: CASSLSWSYNEQFF.

V usage is TRBV10-2 and J usage is TRBJ2-1; D is possibly TRBD2 (6 bases). Germline CDR1 is WSHSY and CDR2 is SAAADI. The CDR3 spans 16 residues. Trimming cost V 8 bases and J 0 bases, with 17 bases left between them. The CDR3 is CASSPWAGSSYNEQFF. DNA for the CDR3: TGCGCCAGCTCACCGTGGGCGGGGAGCTCCTACAATGAGCAGTTCTTC.

This clone was detected only once. The chain carries TRBV27 and TRBJ2-7, with D possibly being TRBD2 (6 bases). This CDR3 has 15 amino acids. V was clipped by 3 bases and J by 0 bases, with 12 bases between them. The germline CDR1 and CDR2 sequences are MNHEY and SMNVEV (reference sequence). CDR3 bases: TGTGCCAGCAGTTTCGCAGCGACTAGCTCCTACGAGCAGTACTTC. As protein: CASSFAATSSYEQYF.

This clone was detected a few times. This chain connects TRBV7-9 to TRBJ1-1, with TRBD1 identical over 7 bases. The CDR3 contains 17 residues. Germline-derived CDR1 and CDR2 are SEHNR and FQNEAQ (reference sequence). Trimming removed 3 bases from V and 3 bases from J; junction bases left unmatched: 13. In DNA form, the CDR3 reads TGTGCCAGCAGCTTGGCTCCGGGACAGACCTGGGACACTGAAGCTTTCTTT. Translated, it gives CASSLAPGQTWDTEAFF.

The genes are TRBV28 and TRBJ2-1; 13 bases match TRBD2. V dropped 0 bases and J dropped 4; count of bases not matched to a gene: 0. This CDR3 has 16 residues. Germline-derived CDR1 and CDR2 are MDHEN and SYDVKM. The CDR3: CASSLWGLAGYNEQFF. In nucleotides, the CDR3 is TGTGCCAGCAGTTTATGGGGACTAGCGGGATACAATGAGCAGTTCTTC. Looking up the rest from reference TRBV28 and TRBJ2-1 gives the full variable domain: DVKVTQSSRYLVKRTGEKVFLECVQDMDHENMFWYRQDPGLGLRLIYFSYDVKMKEKGDIPEGYSVSREKKERFSLILESASTNQTSMYLCASSLWGLAGYNEQFFGPGTRLTVL.

The chain uses TRBV20-1 and TRBJ2-5; tentative D call: TRBD1 (6 bases). The V end was cut by 3 bases, the J end by 4 bases, with 9 bases between. The CDR3 totals 12 residues. Germline V gene lookup returns CDR1 DFQATT and CDR2 SNEGSKA (reference sequence). CDR3 in DNA: TGCAGTGCTAGTTCAGGGGTAGAGACCCAGTACTTC. It specifies CSASSGVETQYF.

The chain couples TRBV2 to TRBJ2-1, with D maybe TRBD2 (6 bases). With 8 bases removed from V and 2 bases from J, the gap between germline ends came to 13 bases. The CDR3 totals 14 residues. Germline values: CDR1 SNHLY, CDR2 FYNNEI. CDR3 amino acids: CASGGTETYNEQFF. The DNA for the CDR3 is TGTGCCAGCGGGGGGACGGAGACCTACAATGAGCAGTTCTTC.

The rearrangement links TRBV2 to TRBJ2-7; 10 bases align to TRBD2. The CDR3 sequence is 13 residues long. Germline trimming cut 11 bases from V and 0 bases from J; bases unmatched to any gene: 4. Germline values: CDR1 SNHLY, CDR2 FYNNEI. CDR3 amino acids: CASTSGNSYEQYF. CDR3 bases: TGTGCCTCCACTAGCGGGAACTCCTACGAGCAGTACTTC.

At least ten counts were recorded for this clone. This chain uses TRBV19 with TRBJ2-7; the D gene is possibly TRBD2 (6 bases). V shed 5 bases and J shed 1 base, with 12 bases lying between them. From germline, CDR1 is LNHDA and CDR2 SQIVND (reference sequence). The CDR3 consists of 14 residues. CDR3 in amino acids: CASSGPRGSYEQYF. Here the CDR3 DNA reads TGTGCCAGTAGTGGGCCGCGGGGATCCTACGAGCAGTACTTC.

J is TRBJ1-6 and V is TRBV3-1 (or the pseudogene TRBV3-2); TRBD1 aligns across 7 bases. CDR1 is LGHDT and CDR2 is YNNKEL in the germline V gene (reference sequence). The CDR3 contains 16 residues. The J segment lost 9 bases and the V segment lost 1 base, leaving 9 bases of the junction unmatched. The CDR3 sequence is CASSQGGQTLGSPLHF. DNA of the CDR3: TGTGCCAGCAGCCAAGGGGGACAGACCCTGGGTTCACCCCTCCACTTT.

The chain links TRBV25-1 to TRBJ2-5, with D possibly matching TRBD1 (5 bases). V dropped 8 bases and J dropped 1 base, with 17 bases sitting between them. The CDR3 extends over 15 amino acids. CDR1 and CDR2 from the germline V gene are MGHDK and SYGVNS. Written as DNA, the CDR3 is TGTGCCAGCGCGGCGGCTCAGGGATCCCAAGAGACCCAGTACTTC. Translation: CASAAAQGSQETQYF.

CDR3 sequence: CASSPWDSSGYTF. CDR3 coding DNA: TGTGCCAGCAGTCCTTGGGACAGTTCGGGCTACACCTTC. The chain employs TRBV6-5 and TRBJ1-2, with TRBD1 identical over 7 bases. The CDR3 has 13 amino acids. The J segment lost 8 bases and the V segment lost 5 bases, leaving 8 bases of the junction unmatched. CDR1 is MNHEY and CDR2 is SVGAGI in the germline V gene.

V is TRBV7-8 and J is TRBJ1-1; D is perhaps TRBD1 (5 bases). Per the germline V gene, CDR1 is SGHVS and CDR2 is FQNEAQ. This CDR3 comprises 16 residues. Deletions cut 3 bases from V and 0 bases from J, with 14 bases between. The CDR3 bases are TGTGCCAGCAGCTTTTCTACAGGCATCATGAACACTGAAGCTTTCTTT. Its translation: CASSFSTGIMNTEAFF.

The chain uses TRBV9 and TRBJ2-6; D is perhaps TRBD2 (6 bases). This CDR3 comprises 21 residues. The germline CDR1 and CDR2 sequences are SGDLS and YYNGEE. Trimming removed 4 bases at V and 0 bases at J, with 26 bases between. CDR3 protein: CASSSLLSGPRGSSGANVLTF. For the CDR3, the DNA is TGTGCCAGCAGCTCACTCTTGTCGGGGCCTCGGGGGAGCTCTGGGGCCAACGTCCTGACTTTC.

The sample holds one count of this clone. J is TRBJ2-6 and V is TRBV19, with D perhaps matching TRBD2 (6 bases). V was clipped by 2 bases and J by 2 bases, with 19 bases between them. This CDR3 has 19 residues. Germline-derived CDR1 and CDR2 are LNHDA and SQIVND (reference sequence). CDR3 sequence: CASSISGLRGGAGANVLTF. The CDR3, as DNA: TGTGCCAGTAGTATATCCGGGCTGAGGGGAGGCGCTGGGGCCAACGTCCTGACTTTC. The full variable domain, completed using reference TRBV19 and TRBJ2-6, is DGGITQSPKYLFRKEGQNVTLSCEQNLNHDAMYWYRQDPGQGLRLIYYSQIVNDFQKGDIAEGYSVSREKKESFPLTVTSAQKNPTAFYLCASSISGLRGGAGANVLTFGAGSRLTVL.

This clone showed up just a few times. The chain recombines TRBV14 with TRBJ2-7; 10 nucleotides match TRBD2. The length of the CDR3 is 16 residues. V gave up 3 bases and J gave up 6 bases; unmatched junction bases: 11. Germline V gives CDR1 SGHDN, CDR2 FVKESK. Written as DNA, the CDR3 is TGTGCCAGCAGCCAGCAGCGCCTAGCGGGAGTACGCGAGCAGTACTTC. This sequence encodes CASSQQRLAGVREQYF. Using reference TRBV14 and TRBJ2-7 for the parts outside the CDR3, the full variable domain is EAGVTQFPSHSVIEKGQTVTLRCDPISGHDNLYWYRRVMGKEIKFLLHFVKESKQDESGMPNNRFLAERTGGTYSTLKVQPAELEDSGVYFCASSQQRLAGVREQYFGPGTRLTVT.

The V gene is TRBV4-3, the J gene TRBJ1-2, with a weak D call TRBD1 (6 bases). The CDR3 has 14 residues. Germline values: CDR1 LGHNA, CDR2 YSLEER. With 0 bases removed from V and 8 bases from J, the gap between germline ends came to 13 bases. This chain's CDR3 is CASSQDLQGYGYTF. DNA of the CDR3: TGCGCCAGCAGCCAAGATTTGCAGGGGTACGGCTACACCTTC.

The genes are TRBV2 and TRBJ2-3; 7 bases are shared with TRBD2. V lost 8 bases and J lost 3; bases outside the gene matches: 2. The germline V gene encodes CDR1 SNHLY and CDR2 FYNNEI. The CDR3 totals 12 residues. CDR3 bases: TGTGCCAGCCAGCGGGGTACAGATACGCAGTATTTT. It yields the protein CASQRGTDTQYF.

The J gene is TRBJ2-2, the V gene TRBV6-2 or TRBV6-3; 8 positions match TRBD1. Germline V lookup: CDR1 MNHEY, CDR2 SVGEGT. The V and J ends lost 4 bases and 7 bases, in that order; junction bases with no gene match: 5. This CDR3 is built from 14 residues. The CDR3 nucleotides read TGTGCCAGCAGTTGGTCAGGGGGCAGCGGGGAGCTGTTTTTT. It specifies CASSWSGGSGELFF.

This chain joins TRBV5-1 and TRBJ1-2; D is possibly TRBD1 (5 bases). The V gene's germline CDR1 is SGHRS and CDR2 YFSETQ. The CDR3 runs to 20 residues. V lost 9 bases, J lost 7 bases, and 40 bases lay in between. CDR3 nucleotides: TGCGCCACCTCCACCAGCAGCTTGGAGGGGTGCAGGCGCAGGGAATGTGGCTACACCTTC. Its protein is CATSTSSLEGCRRRECGYTF.

The CDR3 sequence: CASSQGTGGETQYF. As DNA, the CDR3 is TGCGCCAGCAGCCAAGGTACAGGGGGAGAGACCCAGTACTTC. V gene TRBV4-3 combines with J gene TRBJ2-5; 8 positions match TRBD1. V trimming: 1 base; J trimming: 4 bases; junction bases outside the gene matches: 2. Germline CDR1 is LGHNA and CDR2 is YSLEER. The CDR3 has 14 amino acids.

Points on this clone: The sample contains more than one DNA sequence encoding this CDR3. This chain connects TRBV14 to TRBJ2-1; D gene uncertain. Germline CDR1 is SGHDN and CDR2 is FVKESK. V was shortened by 4 bases and J by 7 bases, with 8 bases between the two germline ends. This CDR3 spans 12 amino acids. The CDR3, as DNA: TGTGCCAGCAGCCGGAGTGGAAATGAGCAGTTCTTC. This gives the protein CASSRSGNEQFF. Based on the CDR3 plus reference TRBV14 and TRBJ2-1, the full variable domain is EAGVTQFPSHSVIEKGQTVTLRCDPISGHDNLYWYRRVMGKEIKFLLHFVKESKQDESGMPNNRFLAERTGGTYSTLKVQPAELEDSGVYFCASSRSGNEQFFGPGTRLTVL.

The rearrangement links TRBV6-4 to TRBJ1-1; TRBD1 is a possible D gene (6 bases). Germline loops: CDR1 MRHNA, CDR2 SNTAGT. The V end lost 6 bases, the J end lost 8 bases, and 10 bases lay between the germline ends. The CDR3 consists of 11 residues. The CDR3 spells CASSGGQEAFF. The DNA of the CDR3 is TGTGCCAGCAGCGGTGGACAGGAAGCTTTCTTT.

This clone was seen only once. The CDR3 is CSVDFGEAYEQYF. The DNA of the CDR3 is TGCAGCGTTGATTTCGGGGAGGCCTACGAGCAGTACTTC. The chain has TRBV29-1 and TRBJ2-7; maybe TRBD2 (6 bases). Looked up from germline, CDR1 is SQVTM and CDR2 is ANQGSEA. This CDR3 spans 13 amino acids. Trimming shortened V by 3 bases and J by 2 bases, and 11 bases separated the two germline ends.

This clone was detected only once. The chain couples TRBV29-1 to TRBJ1-2; unclear D gene. Germline CDR1 is SQVTM and CDR2 is ANQGSEA. The CDR3 totals 11 residues. Trimming pared 8 bases from V and 0 bases from J, leaving 7 bases between. Here the CDR3 reads CSTFTNYGYTF. Here the CDR3 DNA reads TGCAGCACATTCACTAACTATGGCTACACCTTC. Filled out from reference TRBV29-1 and TRBJ1-2, the complete variable domain reads SAVISQKPSRDICQRGTSLTIQCQVDSQVTMMFWYRQQPGQSLTLIATANQGSEATYESGFVIDKFPISRPNLTFSTLTVSNMSPEDSSIYLCSTFTNYGYTFGSGTRLTVV.